The TCR beta chain described here comes from a study of regulatory T cells in long-lasting Graves disease. This clonotype was counted many times. The authors built TCR beta libraries using iRepertoire HTBI primers and Arm-PCR of CDR3 regions. In TCRdb, the multiplex PCR reads were re-called with MiXCR into one record per CDR3 protein. The repertoire holds about 470,000 distinct CDR3 sequences, with roughly 21% as singletons. The CDR3 length is 14 residues. From germline, CDR1 is MNHEY and CDR2 SVGAGI. V dropped 1 base and J dropped 6; count of bases not matched to a gene: 2. The time point here: persistent/refractory GD, antithyroid drugs over 5 years with positive TRAb. The TCR library used RNA extracted from PBMCs.

The V call is TRBV6-5, the J call TRBJ2-7, with 11 bases fitting TRBD2. The TCR comes from a female donor with Graves disease. The sequenced sample was peripheral blood mononuclear cells (PBMCs), obtained when the disease was refractory, from a patient treated with antithyroid drugs. The CDR3 coding sequence is TGTGCCAGCAGTTACTTAGCGGGAGGGCTCGAGCAGTACTTC. Its protein is CASSYLAGGLEQYF.